One sample yielded the 30 T cell receptor beta chains listed below, sequenced in a study of tumor and adjacent non-tumor tissue in lung cancer (dated by TCRdb to 2017 to 2018). Bulk unsorted tissue served as the source for RNA extraction, and RNA quality was assessed using a NanoDrop ND-1000 and an Agilent 2100. To prepare the library, multiplex PCR was applied. Sequencing was carried out with an Illumina HiSeq 2500. Following protocols modified from ARM-PCR, the researchers constructed TCRbeta libraries through three rounds of nested PCR with primers (Table S4). TCRdb applied fastp at Q25 and MiXCR to the public reads, then kept only in-frame beta chains. Under each unique CDR3 protein, matching rows form one entry showing the most common genes and DNA. For this sample there are around 200,000 distinct CDR3 sequences; less than 80% appear just once. Clones ranked in the top ten supply almost 25% of the sample.

The sequenced sample was lung tumor tissue. These receptors originate from a man between 60 and 70 years old with non-small cell lung cancer.

This clonotype was detected a few times. The chain employs TRBV5-4 and TRBJ1-3; tentative D call: TRBD1 (5 bases). The CDR3 extends over 16 amino acids. Germline V lookup: CDR1 SGHNT, CDR2 YYREEE (reference sequence). The ends were cut back, 4 bases at V and 2 bases at J, with 16 bases in the middle. CDR3 sequence (DNA): TGTGCCAGCAGCGGGGCTCAAGGCCTACCTGGAAACACCATATATTTT. Translating it yields CASSGAQGLPGNTIYF.

Comments on this clonotype: The final CDR3 position lacks the conserved phenylalanine or tryptophan, pointing to a likely read error. CDR3 protein: CASSSDSPTDTQYL. Here the CDR3 DNA reads TGTGCCAGCAGCTCGGACAGCCCCACAGATACGCAGTATCTT. V is TRBV12-3 or TRBV12-4 and J is TRBJ2-3; D is possibly TRBD1 (6 bases). CDR3 length: 14 amino acids. V was clipped by 6 bases and J by 2 bases, with 12 bases between them.

Turning to this clonotype: A read error may account for a junction end that differs from germline. V gene TRBV11-2 combines with J gene TRBJ1-2, with D tentatively TRBD1 (6 bases). CDR1 and CDR2 (germline): SGHAT, FQNNGV. The CDR3 runs 14 residues. Here the CDR3 DNA reads TGTGCCAGCAGCTCACAGGGAGCGAACTATGACTACACCTTC. Its translation: CASSSQGANYDYTF.

As regards this clonotype: One base away lies a much larger clone, so this may be a sequencing read error. The final CDR3 position lacks the conserved phenylalanine or tryptophan, pointing to a likely read error. The chain carries TRBV29-1 and TRBJ1-2; D gene unclear. Per germline, CDR1 SQVTM and CDR2 ANQGSEA. The germline V and J ends were trimmed by 3 bases and 2 bases, with 7 bases remaining between them. This CDR3 contains 12 residues. The CDR3 loop is CSVDLGNYGYTL. CDR3 nucleotides: TGCAGCGTTGACCTGGGGAACTATGGCTACACCCTC.

In regard to this clonotype: Since a much larger clone is just one base distant, this may be a read error. The chain recombines TRBV20-1 with TRBJ2-3; TRBD2 aligns across 8 bases. CDR1 is DFQATT and CDR2 is SNEGSKA in the germline V gene (reference sequence). The length of the CDR3 is 18 residues. This CDR3 reads CTARVPAWAGGGTDTQYF. CDR3 DNA sequence: TGCACTGCTAGAGTCCCAGCTTGGGCGGGAGGCGGTACAGATACGCAGTATTTT.

V usage is TRBV30 and J usage is TRBJ2-7; 9 bases match TRBD2. Germline V CDR1 and CDR2: GTSNPN, SVGIG (reference sequence). V lost 3 bases to trimming and J lost 4 bases; unmatched junction nucleotides: 10. The CDR3 spans 15 residues. CDR3 loop: CAWSEIAGAPYEQYF. The CDR3 DNA sequence: TGTGCCTGGAGCGAAATAGCGGGAGCGCCGTACGAGCAGTACTTC.

On this clonotype: One end of the junction does not line up with germline, which may come from a read error. V is TRBV20-1 and J is TRBJ2-1; tentatively, D is TRBD1 (5 bases). The germline V gene has CDR1 DFQATT and CDR2 SNEGSKA (reference sequence). The CDR3 sequence is 16 residues long. Written as DNA, the CDR3 is TGCAGTGCTAGAGACTCCCAGGGTCTCTCCTACAATGAGCAGTTTTTC. Translation gives CSARDSQGLSYNEQFF.

This chain connects TRBV5-1 to TRBJ1-2; D remains ambiguous. CDR1 is SGHRS and CDR2 is YFSETQ in the germline V gene. This CDR3 contains 15 residues. V lost 3 bases and J lost 3, with 15 bases in between. The CDR3 nucleotides are TGCGCCAGCAGCTCATCAGCCGTAGATCACTATGGCTACACCTTC. Its translation: CASSSSAVDHYGYTF.

As to this clonotype: At one of its ends the junction is not consistent with the germline gene, which may arise from a read error. CDR3 in amino acids: CASSSRQAKYVYTF. The CDR3, as DNA: TGTGCCAGCAGTTCTCGACAGGCTAAATATGTCTACACTTTC. This chain joins TRBV6-5 and TRBJ1-2, with a tentative D call TRBD1 (6 bases). The CDR3 spans 14 residues. Germline CDR1 and CDR2: MNHEY and SVGAGI.

A remark on this clonotype: The junction departs from the called germline gene at one end, perhaps through a read error. The V gene is TRBV12-3 or TRBV12-4, the J gene TRBJ2-3; D unclear. The CDR3 is 13 amino acids. CDR3 bases: TGTGCCAGCAGTTATTACCAGGCAGATACACAGTATTTT. It encodes CASSYYQADTQYF.

The chain combines TRBV28 with TRBJ1-1; possibly TRBD1 for D (6 bases). V lost 8 bases to trimming and J lost 13 bases, with 14 bases between them. Germline values: CDR1 MDHEN, CDR2 SYDVKM. The CDR3 length is 10 residues. The CDR3 nucleotides read TGTGCCAGCTTGACGAAGGGGGTTTTCTTT. Translated: CASLTKGVFF.

Comments on this clonotype: A junction boundary mismatches the germline segment, possibly from a read error. The chain combines TRBV12-3 or TRBV12-4 with TRBJ1-2, with 10 nucleotides matching TRBD1. The CDR3 sequence is 15 residues long. Written as DNA, the CDR3 is TGTGCCAGCAGTTTACGGGACAGGGGTCACTATGGCTACAGCTTC. Translated, it gives CASSLRDRGHYGYSF.

Worth noting for this clonotype: A much larger clone differs by one base, so this may be a read error. V and J are TRBV6-6 and TRBJ1-5, with a tentative D call TRBD1 (6 bases). V lost 6 bases and J lost 8, with 11 bases in between. Germline V gives CDR1 MNHNY, CDR2 SVGAGI (reference sequence). This CDR3 contains 12 residues. This CDR3 reads CASSRQDKPQHF. CDR3 bases: TGTGCCAGCAGCCGACAGGATAAGCCCCAGCATTTT.

The CDR3 sequence is CASSPDRGLLPQYF. CDR3 coding DNA: TGTGCCAGCTCACCTGACAGGGGCTTGCTCCCCCAGTACTTC. The J gene is TRBJ2-5, the V gene TRBV18; 8 bases line up with TRBD1. Germline V gene lookup returns CDR1 KGHSH and CDR2 LQKENI. CDR3 length: 14 amino acids. V dropped 3 bases and J dropped 9; count of bases not matched to a gene: 9.

The chain uses TRBV4-1 and TRBJ1-5, with D perhaps matching TRBD1 (5 bases). This CDR3 has 15 residues. Germline V gene sequence: CDR1 MGHRA, CDR2 YSYEKL. V lost 0 bases and J lost 9, with 15 bases in between. CDR3 sequence reads: CASSQDWIGDRPQHF. CDR3 coding DNA: TGCGCCAGCAGCCAAGATTGGATTGGGGACCGGCCCCAGCATTTT.

As concerns this clonotype: A much larger clone differs from this one at a single base, so this may be a read error. Because the CDR3 is missing its conserved closing phenylalanine or tryptophan, this is likely a read error. The chain combines TRBV29-1 with TRBJ1-1; TRBD1 aligns across 8 bases. The junction had 5 bases not matched to a gene; V was cut back by 6 bases and J by 2 bases. Germline V gene data show CDR1 as SQVTM and CDR2 as ANQGSEA. This CDR3 contains 13 residues. The CDR3 spells CSVTGGGNTEAFL. The CDR3 bases are TGCAGCGTAACAGGGGGAGGTAACACTGAAGCTTTCCTT.

Notes on this clonotype: Since a much larger clone is just one base distant, this may be a read error. V gene TRBV4-1 combines with J gene TRBJ1-3; D is undetermined. Looked up from germline, CDR1 is MGHRA and CDR2 is YSYEKL. The V end was cut by 3 bases, the J end by 0 bases, with 15 bases between. The length of the CDR3 is 17 residues. For the CDR3, the DNA is TGCGCCAGCAGCCATCCGCACAGTGGACGCTCTGGAAACACCATATATTTT. As protein: CASSHPHSGRSGNTIYF.

This rearrangement joins TRBV20-1 to TRBJ2-1; 7 bases align to TRBD2. The CDR3 is 15 amino acids. Germline CDR1 and CDR2: DFQATT and SNEGSKA (reference sequence). The V gene end was trimmed by 4 bases and the J gene end by 7 bases; junction bases not matched to a gene: 13. The CDR3 nucleotides are TGCAGTGCTAAACCTAGGACAAGGACTAGTAATGAGCAGTTCTTC. Protein: CSAKPRTRTSNEQFF.

V gene TRBV6-1 combines with J gene TRBJ1-1; D perhaps matches TRBD1 (5 bases). Per the germline V gene, CDR1 is MNHNS and CDR2 is SASEGT. The CDR3 sequence is 14 residues long. V lost 2 bases, J lost 5 bases, and 12 bases lay in between. The CDR3 DNA sequence: TGTGCCAGCAGTGAAAGAGGGGTGGGTACTGAAGCTTTCTTT. Protein product: CASSERGVGTEAFF.

Remarks on this clonotype: One junction end does not reproduce the germline sequence, and a read error may be involved. The rearrangement joins TRBV11-2 to TRBJ2-1; 9 bases match TRBD2. The CDR3 covers 16 residues. CDR1 is SGHAT, CDR2 FQNNGV, per germline. The CDR3 loop is CAISLEGGGDTNEQFF. The DNA for the CDR3 is TGTGCCATCAGCTTAGAAGGCGGGGGGGACACCAATGAGCAGTTCTTC. The full variable domain, completed using reference TRBV11-2 and TRBJ2-1, is EAGVAQSPRYKIIEKRQSVAFWCNPISGHATLYWYQQILGQGPKLLIQFQNNGVVDDSQLPKDRFSAERLKGVDSTLKIQPAKLEDSAVYLCAISLEGGGDTNEQFFGPGTRLTVL.

A word on this clonotype: Without the conserved terminal phenylalanine or tryptophan, this CDR3 likely stems from a read error. V is TRBV7-8 and J is TRBJ2-7; D tentatively reads TRBD1 or TRBD2 (5 bases each). Germline V gene data show CDR1 as SGHVS and CDR2 as FQNEAQ. Trimming left V 4 bases short and J 0 bases short, with 16 bases between. This CDR3 comprises 16 residues. CDR3 sequence: CASSSTGATPSYEQYL. DNA of the CDR3: TGTGCCAGCAGCTCCACCGGGGCTACCCCCTCCTACGAGCAGTACTTG.

This chain links TRBV4-3 with TRBJ2-7; 9 nucleotides align to TRBD1. The ends lost 0 bases at V and 5 bases at J; junction bases unmatched: 8. Germline CDR1 reads LGHNA; CDR2 reads YSLEER. CDR3 length equals 16 residues. CDR3 protein: CASSQDRYGTGNEQYF. As DNA, the CDR3 is TGCGCCAGCAGCCAAGATAGATACGGGACAGGGAACGAGCAGTACTTC.

In this sample, this clonotype turned up many times. J is TRBJ2-5 and V is TRBV20-1; no definite D call. The CDR3 extends over 13 amino acids. Per the germline V gene, CDR1 is DFQATT and CDR2 is SNEGSKA (reference sequence). The V end lost 2 bases, the J end lost 4 bases, and 11 bases lay between the germline ends. The CDR3 is CSARKWAAETQYF. CDR3 sequence (DNA): TGCAGTGCTAGAAAATGGGCAGCAGAGACCCAGTACTTC.

The chain carries TRBV20-1 and TRBJ1-5; no reliable D call. Trimming stripped 6 bases from V and 9 bases from J, with 18 bases between. The CDR3 runs 13 residues. The germline gives CDR1 DFQATT, CDR2 SNEGSKA (reference sequence). The CDR3 region is CSADEVPRRPQHF. In nucleotides, the CDR3 is TGCAGTGCAGATGAGGTCCCGAGGAGGCCCCAGCATTTT.

Of note for this clonotype: This may be a read error: a much more frequent sequence differs by one nucleotide. This likely comes from a read error, as the CDR3 has no conserved phenylalanine or tryptophan at its end. The CDR3 reads CSVRGASNEQYL. CDR3 nucleotide sequence: TGCAGCGTTCGAGGGGCAAGTAACGAGCAGTACCTC. The V call is TRBV29-1, the J call TRBJ2-7; D is perhaps TRBD1 or TRBD2 (5 bases each). CDR1 SQVTM and CDR2 ANQGSEA come from the germline V gene. Trimming took 5 bases from V and 5 from J, leaving 13 bases between them. The CDR3 runs to 12 residues.

V usage is TRBV12-3 or TRBV12-4 and J usage is TRBJ1-2; the match to TRBD1 covers 8 bases. The CDR3 covers 14 residues. Trimming took 6 bases from V and 2 from J; bases not matched to a gene: 5. The CDR3 nucleotides are TGTGCCAGCAGACAAGGACAGGGAAACTATGGCTACACCTTC. This sequence encodes CASRQGQGNYGYTF.

On this clonotype: Given the absence of the conserved phenylalanine or tryptophan at the CDR3 end, a read error is likely. The rearrangement joins TRBV20-1 to TRBJ2-2; no definite D call. The CDR3 covers 16 residues. Germline V lookup: CDR1 DFQATT, CDR2 SNEGSKA (reference sequence). V was trimmed by 0 bases and J by 5 bases, leaving 16 bases between them. DNA of the CDR3: TGCAGTGCTAGAGATCCAAGGGCAGCACGGACCGGGGAGCTGTTTTAT. Protein sequence: CSARDPRAARTGELFY.

V is TRBV28 and J is TRBJ2-5; D might be TRBD2 (6 bases). The V end lost 5 bases, the J end lost 1 base, and 11 bases lay between the germline ends. Germline V gene lookup returns CDR1 MDHEN and CDR2 SYDVKM. The CDR3 runs to 14 residues. As DNA, the CDR3 is TGTGCCAGCAGTCCCGGGACTTCCCAAGAGACCCAGTACTTC. Amino acid sequence: CASSPGTSQETQYF.

Notes on this clonotype: A read error is likely, as this CDR3 ends without the conserved phenylalanine or tryptophan. This chain uses TRBV12-3 or TRBV12-4 with TRBJ2-5; TRBD1 is a possible D gene (6 bases). Trimming removed 3 bases at V and 2 bases at J, with 16 bases between. The CDR3 consists of 16 residues. The chain's CDR3 is CASSLDSNRFQETQYL. CDR3 nucleotides: TGTGCCAGCAGTTTGGACAGTAACAGATTTCAAGAGACCCAGTACCTC.

The CDR3, as DNA: TGCGCCAGTAGCCACCGGGACAGGGCCCCCAATGAGCAGTTCTTC. Encoded protein: CASSHRDRAPNEQFF. The chain is built from TRBV5-1 and TRBJ2-1; 9 bases align to TRBD1. The germline gives CDR1 SGHRS, CDR2 YFSETQ. V was clipped by 8 bases and J by 6 bases; unmatched bases: 12. The CDR3 totals 15 residues.